The following is a TCR beta chain sequence with its context. Its antigen is not known. The data originate from a study of cytomegalovirus exposure and HLA in healthy donors. Study background: Earlier findings included roughly 120 million unique TCR beta sequences obtained from about 180 million T cells.

Study-level results: TCR beta chains associated with HLA were, in a later analysis, more clonally expanded than equally common others. Across HLA loci, a later analysis found differing TCR association rates, with DRB1 most and HLA-C fewest.

The germline gives CDR1 LGHNA, CDR2 YSLEER. CDR3 length: 14 residues. Between the trimmed V and J ends, which lost 1 base and 5 bases, there was a span of 9 bases. The PCR used 60 Vbeta and 13 Jbeta primers. The repertoire was sequenced with immunoSEQ multiplex PCR; TCRdb's copy has only in-frame clones and lacks some. The profile shows roughly 97,000 clones, 73% of them singletons. The chain has TRBV4-3 and TRBJ2-4; TRBD1 might be the D (6 bases). The specimen sequenced was PBMCs. The TCR originated in a man between 40 and 49 years old in good health and CMV-seronegative. The CDR3 region has the DNA TGCGCCAGCAGCCAAGTGGCAGGGGAAAACATTCAGTACTTC. This sequence encodes CASSQVAGENIQYF.